The T cell receptor (beta chain) under discussion was sequenced for a study of PD-1 blockade in classical Hodgkin lymphoma. Notes on the study in general: The origin of the repertoire differences remains undefined, with disease activity or prior therapy as possible causes. Whoever responded completely had baseline diversity much like that seen in newly diagnosed patients. A significant rise in TCR diversity was seen by C4D1 for CD4+ cells but not for CD8+ cells.

The repertoire was sequenced with immunoSEQ multiplex PCR; TCRdb's copy has only in-frame clones and lacks some. The sample contains fewer than 35,000 clones, around 84% of which appear only once. This clone was observed a handful of times. What it binds is unknown. Time point meaning: cycle 4 day 1 (C4D1), after less than 7 weeks of nivolumab. Patients all relapsed after autologous stem cell transplantation, and there was variation in brentuximab vedotin exposure. Negative magnetic selection isolated CD4+ T cells from thawed PBMCs. Classification of best responses gave complete response, partial response or progressive disease. The TCR was taken from a human donor with classical Hodgkin lymphoma. The sequencing used CD4+ T cells from blood, collected before the fourth cycle of nivolumab.

The CDR3 loop reads CAWSEGRGTEAFF. Written as DNA, the CDR3 is TGTGCCTGGAGTGAAGGGAGGGGGACTGAAGCTTTCTTT. The chain combines TRBV30 with TRBJ1-1, with D possibly being TRBD1 (6 bases). V shed 1 base and J shed 5 bases, with 11 bases lying between them. The CDR3 runs to 13 residues. Germline loops: CDR1 GTSNPN, CDR2 SVGIG (reference sequence).